This entry describes one T cell receptor beta chain. It may be a read error: a sequence one base away is much more abundant. This sample is part of a study of T cells in Graves' hyperthyroidism and ophthalmopathy. Germline values: CDR1 MNHNS, CDR2 SASEGT. CDR3 length: 15 residues. The V end was cut by 7 bases, the J end by 2 bases, with 18 bases between. Researchers took RNA transcripts and amplified the TCR beta CDR3 regions from them. Primed by the HTBI set, a first-round RT-PCR was run on the TCR CDR3. TCRdb itself ran the multiplex PCR reads through MiXCR, one entry per CDR3 protein. The sample records roughly 740,000 distinct CDR3 sequences, 16% being singletons.

This receptor was identified in a young man with Graves' hyperthyroidism. The rearrangement links TRBV6-1 to TRBJ2-7; tentative D call: TRBD1 (5 bases). Sequencing was performed on blood. The CDR3 spells CASTPAAGSPYEQYF. CDR3 DNA: TGTGCCAGCACCCCGGCGGCAGGGTCGCCCTACGAGCAGTACTTC.